A selection of T cell receptor beta chains follows, all from one sample in a study of identical twins. Using its own MiXCR run on the 5' RACE reads, TCRdb lists one record per CDR3 protein. The data contain 700,000 or so distinct CDR3 sequences, 21% of them seen just once; the ten biggest clones take up roughly 4.3%. These same records also appear under a second study, on T cells expressing NK-cell markers.

The sequenced material came from PBMCs. Every receptor here comes from a woman aged 18-29 years in good health. Both conserved end residues are part of each CDR3. A D gene is named only where the DNA matches it firmly. The listing skips clone size in some rows; elsewhere it reads once, few, many or a size class.

D	V	size	J	DNA	CDR3
TRBD1	TRBV9	.	TRBJ2-7	TGTGCCAGCAGCGTAGGGCAGGGGGACTACGAGCAGTACTTC	CASSVGQGDYEQYF
.	TRBV20-1	many	TRBJ2-3	TGCAGTGCTGAGGATCCCTGGGGCGGGGGCACAGATACGCAGTATTTT	CSAEDPWGGGTDTQYF
.	TRBV7-9	.	TRBJ2-5	TGTGCCAGCAGCGAAGGGACCGTAGAGACCCAGTACTTC	CASSEGTVETQYF
TRBD2	TRBV4-3	few	TRBJ2-1	TGCGCCAGCAGCCAGCTGACTAGCGGGAGAGGCAATGAGCAGTTCTTC	CASSQLTSGRGNEQFF
.	TRBV5-5	.	TRBJ1-5	TGTGCCAGCAGCCTGTTCCCAGAGGGCTGGCAGCCCCAGCATTTT	CASSLFPEGWQPQHF
.	TRBV4-3	few	TRBJ1-1	TGCGCCAGCAGCGAAATGGAGGGGACTGAAGCTTTCTTT	CASSEMEGTEAFF
.	TRBV10-3	many	TRBJ2-5	TGTGCCATCAGTGATGAACAGGGTCAAGAGACCCAGTACTTC	CAISDEQGQETQYF
.	TRBV5-1	few	TRBJ2-5	TGCGCCAGCAGTAGACTATCCGAAGAGACCCAGTACTTC	CASSRLSEETQYF
.	TRBV20-1	few	TRBJ2-7	TGCAGTGCTAGAGATAAAGACAGACCCTACGAGCAGTACTTC	CSARDKDRPYEQYF
.	TRBV4-2	.	TRBJ2-7	TGTGCCAGCAGCCCCATGCACCTTTCCTACGAGCAGTACTTC	CASSPMHLSYEQYF
.	TRBV20-1	.	TRBJ2-1	TGCAGTGTGGCGGAGGCCTACAATGAGCAGTTCTTC	CSVAEAYNEQFF
.	TRBV4-3	many	TRBJ2-7	TGCGCCAGCAGCCCATCCCAGGGATACGAGCAGTACTTC	CASSPSQGYEQYF
TRBD2	TRBV27	.	TRBJ2-1	TGTGCCACCGGGACTAGCGGGAGAACTGTAGTAGGTGAGCAGTTCTTC	CATGTSGRTVVGEQFF
TRBD2	TRBV6-4	.	TRBJ2-1	TGTGCCAGCAGTGAAGAGCGGGAGTCGAATGAGCAGTTCTTC	CASSEERESNEQFF
.	TRBV5-5	few	TRBJ2-1	TGTGCCAGCAGCTTTCCCCCGGGACAAATTCATGAGCAGTTCTTC	CASSFPPGQIHEQFF